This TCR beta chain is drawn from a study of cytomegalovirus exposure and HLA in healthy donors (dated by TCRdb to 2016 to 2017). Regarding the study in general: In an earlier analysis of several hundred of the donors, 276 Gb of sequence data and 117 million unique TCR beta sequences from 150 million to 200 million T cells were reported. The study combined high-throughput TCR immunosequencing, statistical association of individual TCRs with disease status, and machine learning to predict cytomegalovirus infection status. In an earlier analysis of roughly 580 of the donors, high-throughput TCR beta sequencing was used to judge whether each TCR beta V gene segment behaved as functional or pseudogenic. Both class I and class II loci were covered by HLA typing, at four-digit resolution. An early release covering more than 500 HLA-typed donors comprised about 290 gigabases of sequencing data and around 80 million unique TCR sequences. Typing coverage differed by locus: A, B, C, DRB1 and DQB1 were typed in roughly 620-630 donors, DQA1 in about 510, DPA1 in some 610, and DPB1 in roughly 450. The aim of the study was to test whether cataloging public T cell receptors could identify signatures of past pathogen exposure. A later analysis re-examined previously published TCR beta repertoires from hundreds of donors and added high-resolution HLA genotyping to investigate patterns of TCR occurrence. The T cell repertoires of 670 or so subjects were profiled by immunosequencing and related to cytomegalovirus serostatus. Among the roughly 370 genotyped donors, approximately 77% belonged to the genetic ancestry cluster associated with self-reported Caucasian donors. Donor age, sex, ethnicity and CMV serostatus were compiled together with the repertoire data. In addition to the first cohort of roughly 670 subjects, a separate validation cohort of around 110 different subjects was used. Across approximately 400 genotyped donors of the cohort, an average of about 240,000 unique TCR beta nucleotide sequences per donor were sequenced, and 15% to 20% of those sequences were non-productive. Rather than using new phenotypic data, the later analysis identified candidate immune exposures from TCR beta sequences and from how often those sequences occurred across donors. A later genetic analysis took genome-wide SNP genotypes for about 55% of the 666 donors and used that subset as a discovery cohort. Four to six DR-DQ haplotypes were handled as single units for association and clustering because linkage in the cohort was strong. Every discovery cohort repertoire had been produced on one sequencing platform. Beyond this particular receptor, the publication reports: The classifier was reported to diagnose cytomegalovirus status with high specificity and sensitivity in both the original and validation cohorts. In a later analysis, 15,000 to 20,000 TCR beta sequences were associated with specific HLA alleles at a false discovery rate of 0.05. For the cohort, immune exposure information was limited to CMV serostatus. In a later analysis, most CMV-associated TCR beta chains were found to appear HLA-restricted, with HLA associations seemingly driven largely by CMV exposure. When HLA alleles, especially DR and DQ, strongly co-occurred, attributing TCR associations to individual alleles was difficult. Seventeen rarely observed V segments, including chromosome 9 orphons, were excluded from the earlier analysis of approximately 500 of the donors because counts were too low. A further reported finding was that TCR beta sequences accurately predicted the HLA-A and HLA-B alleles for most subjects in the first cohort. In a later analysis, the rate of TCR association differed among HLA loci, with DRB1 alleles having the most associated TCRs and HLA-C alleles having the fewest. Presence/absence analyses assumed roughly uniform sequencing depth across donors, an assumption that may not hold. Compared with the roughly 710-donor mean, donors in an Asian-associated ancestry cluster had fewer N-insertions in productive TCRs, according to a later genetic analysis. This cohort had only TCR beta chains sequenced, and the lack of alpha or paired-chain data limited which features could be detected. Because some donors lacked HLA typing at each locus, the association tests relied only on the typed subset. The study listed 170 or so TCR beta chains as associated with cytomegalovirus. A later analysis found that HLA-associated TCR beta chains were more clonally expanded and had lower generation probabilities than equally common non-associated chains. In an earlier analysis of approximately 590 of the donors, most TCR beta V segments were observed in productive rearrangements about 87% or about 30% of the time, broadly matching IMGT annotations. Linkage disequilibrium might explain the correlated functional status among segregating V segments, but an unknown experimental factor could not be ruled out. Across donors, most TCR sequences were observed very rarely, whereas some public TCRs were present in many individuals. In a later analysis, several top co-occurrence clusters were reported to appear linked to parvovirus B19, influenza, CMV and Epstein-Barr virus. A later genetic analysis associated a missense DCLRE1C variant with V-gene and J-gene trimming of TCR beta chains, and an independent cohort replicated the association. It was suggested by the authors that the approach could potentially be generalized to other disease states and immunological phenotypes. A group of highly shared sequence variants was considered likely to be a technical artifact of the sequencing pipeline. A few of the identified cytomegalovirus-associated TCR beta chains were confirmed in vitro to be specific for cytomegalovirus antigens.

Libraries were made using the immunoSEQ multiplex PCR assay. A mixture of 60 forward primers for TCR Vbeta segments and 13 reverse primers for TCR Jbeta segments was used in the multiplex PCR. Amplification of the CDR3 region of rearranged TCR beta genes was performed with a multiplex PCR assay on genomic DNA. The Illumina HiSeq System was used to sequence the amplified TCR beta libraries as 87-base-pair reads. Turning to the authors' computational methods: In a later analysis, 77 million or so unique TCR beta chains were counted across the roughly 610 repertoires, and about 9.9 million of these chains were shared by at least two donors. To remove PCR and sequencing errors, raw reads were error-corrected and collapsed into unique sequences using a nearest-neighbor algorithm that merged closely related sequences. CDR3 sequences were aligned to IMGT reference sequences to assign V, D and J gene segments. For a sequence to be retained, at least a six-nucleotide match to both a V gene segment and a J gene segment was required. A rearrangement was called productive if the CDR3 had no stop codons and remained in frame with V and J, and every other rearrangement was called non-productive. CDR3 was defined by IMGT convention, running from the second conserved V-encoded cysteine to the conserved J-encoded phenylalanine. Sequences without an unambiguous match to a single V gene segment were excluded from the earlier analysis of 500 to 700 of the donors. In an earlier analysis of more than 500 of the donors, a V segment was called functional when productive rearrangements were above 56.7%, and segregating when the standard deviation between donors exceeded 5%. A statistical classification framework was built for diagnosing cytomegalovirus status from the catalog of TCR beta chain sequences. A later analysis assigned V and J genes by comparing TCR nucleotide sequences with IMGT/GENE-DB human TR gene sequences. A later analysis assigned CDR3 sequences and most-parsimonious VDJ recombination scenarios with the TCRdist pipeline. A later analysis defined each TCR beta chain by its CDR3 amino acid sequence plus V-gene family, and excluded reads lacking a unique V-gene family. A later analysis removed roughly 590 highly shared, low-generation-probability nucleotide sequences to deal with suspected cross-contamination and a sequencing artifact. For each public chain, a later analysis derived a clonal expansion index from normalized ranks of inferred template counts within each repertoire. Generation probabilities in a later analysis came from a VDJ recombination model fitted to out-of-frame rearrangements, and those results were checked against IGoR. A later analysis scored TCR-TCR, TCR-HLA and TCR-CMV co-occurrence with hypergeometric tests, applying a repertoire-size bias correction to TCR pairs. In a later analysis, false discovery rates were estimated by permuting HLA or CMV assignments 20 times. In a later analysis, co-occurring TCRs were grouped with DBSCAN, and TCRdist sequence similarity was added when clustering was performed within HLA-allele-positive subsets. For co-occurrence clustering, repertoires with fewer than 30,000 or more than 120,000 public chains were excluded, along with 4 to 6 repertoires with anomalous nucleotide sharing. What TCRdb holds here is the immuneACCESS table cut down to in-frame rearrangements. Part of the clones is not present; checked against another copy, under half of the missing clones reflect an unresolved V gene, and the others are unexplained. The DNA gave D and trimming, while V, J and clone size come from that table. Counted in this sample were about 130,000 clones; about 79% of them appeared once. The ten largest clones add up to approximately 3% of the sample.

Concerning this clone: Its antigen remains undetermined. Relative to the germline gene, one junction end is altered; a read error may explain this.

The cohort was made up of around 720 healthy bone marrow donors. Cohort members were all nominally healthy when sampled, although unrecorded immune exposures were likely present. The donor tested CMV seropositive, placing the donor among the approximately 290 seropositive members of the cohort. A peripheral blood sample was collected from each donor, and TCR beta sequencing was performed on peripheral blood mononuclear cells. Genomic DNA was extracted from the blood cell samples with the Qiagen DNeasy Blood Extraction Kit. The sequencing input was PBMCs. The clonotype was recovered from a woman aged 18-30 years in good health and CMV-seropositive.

The nucleotide sequence reads as follows: TGTGCCAGCAGTCACTCCGACGGGGACAATGAGCAGTTCTTC. This gives the protein CASSHSDGDNEQFF. Recombination linked TRBV6-5 to TRBJ2-1; a weak D assignment points to TRBD2 (5 bases agree). Including cysteine and phenylalanine, the CDR3 has 14 amino acids. The CDR3 DNA has 42 bases and is translated from base 1. From a lookup of the germline V gene, CDR1 and CDR2 are MNHEY and SVGAGI.